This TCR beta chain was retrieved from a study of cytomegalovirus exposure and HLA in healthy donors. General study findings and limits: By a later analysis, the bulk of CMV-associated TCR beta chains appeared HLA-restricted. In an earlier analysis, about 87% or about 30%: the productive usage of most TCR beta V segments.

PCR used 60 Vbeta primers and 13 Jbeta primers. Clones were sequenced by immunoSEQ multiplex PCR, and TCRdb holds only the in-frame ones, with some missing. The sample lists over 150,000 clones, around 79% occurring once. As regards this clone: No antigen is known for it.

The germline V and J ends were trimmed by 5 bases and 7 bases, with 11 bases remaining between them. The germline CDR1 and CDR2 sequences are SQVTM and ANQGSEA. The CDR3 consists of 11 residues. The V and J genes are TRBV29-1 and TRBJ1-2; D remains ambiguous. The sample comprised PBMCs. This clonotype was obtained from a male donor in good health and CMV-seropositive. The CDR3 here is CSVWRSRGYTF. The CDR3 DNA reads as TGCAGCGTTTGGAGGAGCCGTGGCTACACCTTC.